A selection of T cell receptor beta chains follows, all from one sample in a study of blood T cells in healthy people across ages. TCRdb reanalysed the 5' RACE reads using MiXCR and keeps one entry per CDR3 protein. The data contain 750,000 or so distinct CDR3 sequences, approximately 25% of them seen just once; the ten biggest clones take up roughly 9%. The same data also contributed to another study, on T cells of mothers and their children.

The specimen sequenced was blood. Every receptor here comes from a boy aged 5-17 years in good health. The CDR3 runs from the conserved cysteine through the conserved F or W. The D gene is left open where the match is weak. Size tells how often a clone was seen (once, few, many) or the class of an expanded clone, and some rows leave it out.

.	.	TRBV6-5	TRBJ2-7	CASSPRRGLEQYF	TGTGCCAGCAGTCCCCGTCGGGGCCTCGAGCAGTACTTC
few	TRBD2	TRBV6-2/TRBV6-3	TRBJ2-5	CASSSARTRIETQYF	TGTGCCAGCAGTTCGGCGAGGACTAGAATTGAGACCCAGTACTTC
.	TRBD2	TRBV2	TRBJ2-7	CASKEGLAGPKSSYEQYF	TGTGCCAGCAAAGAGGGACTAGCGGGGCCTAAAAGCTCCTACGAGCAGTACTTC
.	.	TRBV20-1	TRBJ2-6	CSARGSLGFGANVLTF	TGCAGTGCTAGAGGCAGCCTTGGCTTCGGGGCCAACGTCCTGACTTTC
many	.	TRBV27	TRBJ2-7	CASSYEQYF	TGTGCCAGCTCCTACGAGCAGTACTTC
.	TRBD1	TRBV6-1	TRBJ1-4	CASSALTGGNEKLFF	TGTGCCAGCAGTGCCCTGACAGGGGGCAATGAAAAACTGTTTTTT
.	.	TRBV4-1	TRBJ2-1	CASSQDPGRVPDEQFF	TGCGCCAGCAGCCAAGATCCGGGCAGGGTACCGGATGAGCAGTTCTTC
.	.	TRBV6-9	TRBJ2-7	CASRDPGIYEQYF	TGTGCCAGCAGAGACCCCGGGATCTACGAGCAGTACTTC
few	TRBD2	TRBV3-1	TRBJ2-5	CASSQDLLAGADQETQYF	TGTGCCAGCAGCCAAGATTTACTAGCGGGGGCCGATCAAGAGACCCAGTACTTC
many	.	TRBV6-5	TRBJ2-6	CASSTGFGANVLTF	TGTGCCAGCAGTACAGGGTTCGGGGCCAACGTCCTGACTTTC
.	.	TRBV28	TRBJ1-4	CASSPPLRPTNEKLFF	TGTGCCAGCAGTCCTCCCCTCAGGCCTACTAATGAAAAACTGTTTTTT
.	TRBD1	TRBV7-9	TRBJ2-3	CASSSRSQGFGDTQYF	TGTGCCAGCAGCTCGCGCTCACAGGGGTTCGGGGATACGCAGTATTTT
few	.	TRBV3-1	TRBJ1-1	CASSQEWGFTEAFF	TGTGCCAGCAGCCAAGAGTGGGGTTTCACTGAAGCTTTCTTT
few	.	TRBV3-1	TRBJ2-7	CASSQDGAGLNYEQYF	TGTGCCAGCAGCCAAGATGGAGCCGGACTAAACTACGAGCAGTACTTC
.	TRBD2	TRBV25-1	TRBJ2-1	CASRRGTNNEQFF	TGTGCCAGCCGGCGGGGGACGAACAATGAGCAGTTCTTC
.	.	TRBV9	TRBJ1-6	CASSVDASSYNSPLHF	TGTGCCAGCAGCGTAGACGCCAGCTCCTATAATTCACCCCTCCACTTT
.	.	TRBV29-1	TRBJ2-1	CSVDLAEFEDEQFF	TGCAGCGTTGATTTAGCTGAATTCGAGGATGAGCAGTTCTTC